This TCR beta chain derives from a study of response to subunit inactivated influenza vaccine. Study outcomes and limitations: Authors suggested few new T cells are recruited by each seasonal influenza vaccination.

This clonotype was recorded many times. What it recognizes is unknown. TCRdb redid the calling of the RT-PCR reads with MiXCR, one entry per CDR3 protein. This table has some 570,000 distinct CDR3 sequences, over 9% appearing once. This CDR3 is built from 15 residues. V shed 4 bases, J shed 7 bases, and the junction held 7 bases outside the gene matches. Germline V gene data show CDR1 as SGHAT and CDR2 as FQNNGV. These data were also filed under a second study, of T cells expressing NK-cell markers. This second study says: Beta-chain TCR cDNA was generated via 5'RACE template switching with UMIs.

This receptor was taken from a man in his fifties or sixties who received an inactivated influenza vaccine. The source material was PBMCs from blood, sampled on the day of vaccination. The chain recombines TRBV11-2 with TRBJ2-1, with 10 bases lining up with TRBD1. CDR3 in amino acids: CASSSGQGFLNEQFF. The CDR3 DNA sequence: TGTGCCAGCAGCTCGGGACAGGGGTTTCTTAATGAGCAGTTCTTC.